The T cell receptor beta chain under discussion was sequenced for a study of blood T cell repertoires in COVID-19. Background on the study: The United States, Italy and Spain supplied acute and convalescent COVID-19 samples. Sources were T cells, B-cell-depleted T cells, or PBMCs; the material itself was cDNA or gDNA.

The V gene's germline CDR1 is LNHNV and CDR2 YYDKDF (reference sequence). The CDR3 loop spans 14 amino acids. V lost 4 bases and J lost 6; bases outside the gene matches: 5. The data were produced by immunoSEQ multiplex PCR, yet TCRdb's version contains in-frame clones alone and is incomplete. The sample shows around 290,000 clones, approximately 90% of them seen only once. The chain has TRBV15 and TRBJ2-4; TRBD1 matches 8 bases. Sequences were obtained from peripheral blood. This sequence was found in a man between 35 and 55 years old with acute or convalescent COVID-19. The CDR3 DNA reads as TGTGCCACCAGCATAGGGACAGGAGGAAACATTCAGTACTTC. Residues: CATSIGTGGNIQYF.